This T cell receptor (beta chain) was retrieved from a study of identical twins. Trimming removed 6 bases from V and 1 base from J; junction bases left unmatched: 6. This CDR3 contains 16 residues. There are a few counts of this clonotype. TCRdb re-called the 5' RACE reads with MiXCR, one entry per CDR3 protein. The profile covers some 1,700,000 distinct CDR3 sequences, with more than 30% appearing a single time and 0.27% taken by the ten largest. The sequencing input was cord blood. This chain connects TRBV12-3 or TRBV12-4 to TRBJ2-3, with 11 bases identical to TRBD2. This receptor was taken from a newborn girl in good health. The CDR3 sequence is CASSSIAGGGTDTQYF. The CDR3 region has the DNA TGTGCCAGCAGCTCTATAGCGGGAGGGGGCACAGATACGCAGTATTTT.